This TCR beta chain comes out of a study of blood T cell repertoires in COVID-19. Study as a whole: COVID-19 samples from acute and convalescent phases originated in the United States, Italy and Spain.

Patients of the Seattle cohort, enrolled during active infection, were followed longitudinally. Using immunoSEQ multiplex PCR, the repertoire was profiled, and TCRdb retains in-frame clones only, with some absent. The sample lists about 200,000 clones, approximately 78% occurring once. The V and J ends lost 5 bases and 6 bases respectively, with 10 bases between them. Germline-derived CDR1 and CDR2 are SGHAT and FQNNGV. The CDR3 spans 13 residues. This receptor was taken from a woman in her seventies with COVID-19, enrolled during active disease. Input material: peripheral blood. The rearrangement uses TRBV11-2 and TRBJ2-2; a possible D gene is TRBD2 (5 bases). CDR3 in DNA: TGTGCCAGCAGCAGGACTTTTTCCGGGGAGCTGTTTTTT. Translating gives CASSRTFSGELFF.